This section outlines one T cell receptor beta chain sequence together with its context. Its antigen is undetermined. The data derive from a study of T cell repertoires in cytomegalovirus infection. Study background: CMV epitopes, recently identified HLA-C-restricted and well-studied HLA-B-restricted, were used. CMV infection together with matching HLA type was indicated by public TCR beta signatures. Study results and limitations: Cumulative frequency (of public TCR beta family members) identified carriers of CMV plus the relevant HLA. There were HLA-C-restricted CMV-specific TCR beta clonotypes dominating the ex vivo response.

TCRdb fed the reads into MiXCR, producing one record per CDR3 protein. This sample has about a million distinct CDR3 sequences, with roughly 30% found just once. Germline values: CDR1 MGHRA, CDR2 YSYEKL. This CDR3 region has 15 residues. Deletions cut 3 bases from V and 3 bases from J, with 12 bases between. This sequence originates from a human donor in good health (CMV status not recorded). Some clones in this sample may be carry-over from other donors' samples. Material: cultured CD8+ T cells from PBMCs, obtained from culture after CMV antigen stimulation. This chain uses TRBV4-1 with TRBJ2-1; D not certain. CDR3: CASSHFKGRYNEQFF. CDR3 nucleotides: TGCGCCAGCAGCCATTTCAAGGGCCGCTACAATGAGCAGTTCTTC.